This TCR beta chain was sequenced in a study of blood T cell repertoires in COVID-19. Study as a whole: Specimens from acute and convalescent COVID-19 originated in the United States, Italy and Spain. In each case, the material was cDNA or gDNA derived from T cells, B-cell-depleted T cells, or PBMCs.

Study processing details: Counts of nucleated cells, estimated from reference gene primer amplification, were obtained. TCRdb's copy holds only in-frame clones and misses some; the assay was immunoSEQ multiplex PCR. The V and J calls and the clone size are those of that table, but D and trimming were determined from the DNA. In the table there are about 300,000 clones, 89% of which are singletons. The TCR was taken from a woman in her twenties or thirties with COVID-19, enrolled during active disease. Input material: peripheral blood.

The CDR3 is CASSLDSNEQFF. The CDR3 DNA follows: TGTGCCAGCAGCCTTGACAGCAATGAGCAGTTCTTC. The gene calls are TRBV7-9 and TRBJ2-1; D may be TRBD1 (5 bases). Per germline, CDR1 SEHNR and CDR2 FQNEAQ (reference sequence). This CDR3 has 12 residues. The V end lost 5 bases, the J end lost 6 bases, and 8 bases lay between the germline ends.